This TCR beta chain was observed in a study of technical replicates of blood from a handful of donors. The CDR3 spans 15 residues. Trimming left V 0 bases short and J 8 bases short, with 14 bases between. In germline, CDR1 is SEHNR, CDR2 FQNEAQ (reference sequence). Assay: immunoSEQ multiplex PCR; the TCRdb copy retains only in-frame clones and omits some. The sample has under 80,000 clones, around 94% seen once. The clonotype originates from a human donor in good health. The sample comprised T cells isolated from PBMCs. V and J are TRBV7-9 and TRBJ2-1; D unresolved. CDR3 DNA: TGTGCCAGCAGCTTAGCAAACACCTTTGGTTATGAGCAGTTCTTC. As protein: CASSLANTFGYEQFF.